Below, 25 T cell receptor beta chains from the same sample are listed, as sequenced in a study of patients and donors after allogeneic stem cell transplantation. From the RT-PCR reads, TCRdb called clonotypes with MiXCR, one entry per CDR3 protein. This repertoire shows 400,000 to 500,000 distinct CDR3 sequences, 15% to 20% found once; its top ten account for around 6.8%. Sequencing was performed on blood, either unsorted or a sorted T cell fraction (not recorded which). These TCRs come from a human donor who was either an allogeneic HSCT recipient or a stem cell or donor lymphocyte infusion donor (not recorded which). It is not recorded whose cells these are; they may come from a transplant donor.

This clonotype was counted many times. The V and J genes are TRBV12-3 or TRBV12-4 and TRBJ2-5; no clear D gene. This CDR3 comprises 13 residues. V was clipped by 6 bases and J by 5 bases, with 13 bases between them. As DNA, the CDR3 is TGTGCCAGCAGCACATACCTTAGGGAGACCCAGTACTTC. Protein product: CASSTYLRETQYF.

The V call is TRBV5-1, the J call TRBJ2-1, with D perhaps given as TRBD1 or TRBD2 (6 bases each). In germline, CDR1 is SGHRS, CDR2 YFSETQ. The CDR3 has 15 amino acids. V was shortened by 4 bases and J by 1 base, with 12 bases between the two germline ends. This CDR3 reads CASSPGAGSYNEQFF. CDR3 in DNA: TGCGCCAGCAGCCCGGGGGCGGGGTCCTACAATGAGCAGTTCTTC.

The table lists this clonotype with a few counts. The rearrangement links TRBV6-1 to TRBJ1-5, with D perhaps matching TRBD1 (6 bases). The germline gives CDR1 MNHNS, CDR2 SASEGT. The CDR3 loop spans 16 amino acids. V was shortened by 7 bases and J by 2 bases, with 18 bases between the two germline ends. The CDR3 protein is CASTRGGPQGNQPQHF. The CDR3 DNA is TGTGCCAGCACCCGGGGGGGGCCTCAGGGCAATCAGCCCCAGCATTTT.

This clonotype has more than one count but fewer than ten. The rearrangement links TRBV20-1 to TRBJ1-2; no clear D gene. The CDR3 consists of 14 residues. With 0 bases removed from V and 8 bases from J, the gap between germline ends came to 16 bases. Germline V gives CDR1 DFQATT, CDR2 SNEGSKA (reference sequence). CDR3 sequence reads: CSARDQRAGGGYTF. CDR3 in DNA: TGCAGTGCTAGAGATCAGAGAGCAGGTGGCGGCTACACCTTC.

This clonotype was detected many times. V usage is TRBV24-1 and J usage is TRBJ2-2; D gene uncertain. V lost 5 bases and J 0 bases, leaving 3 bases between the germline ends. This CDR3 is 13 amino acids long. CDR1 and CDR2 from the germline V gene are KGHDR and SFDVKD. The CDR3 is CATSVPNTGELFF. The DNA for the CDR3 is TGTGCCACCAGTGTGCCGAACACCGGGGAGCTGTTTTTT.

With regard to this clonotype: At one of its ends the junction is not consistent with the germline gene, which may arise from a read error. The J gene is TRBJ2-6, the V gene TRBV4-2; weak D call: TRBD1 (6 bases). The CDR3 runs 14 residues. Germline V gene sequence: CDR1 LGHNA, CDR2 YNFKEQ. The CDR3 spells CASCQEQGPNVLTF. The CDR3 nucleotides are TGTGCCAGCTGCCAAGAACAGGGCCCCAACGTCCTGACTTTC.

The J gene is TRBJ2-3, the V gene TRBV9; D uncertain. This CDR3 has 12 residues. Trimming took off 3 bases at V and 8 bases at J, with 10 bases between the two ends. Germline V gives CDR1 SGDLS, CDR2 YYNGEE. CDR3 DNA sequence: TGTGCCAGCAGCGAGGACCCAGGTACGCAGTATTTT. Its protein product is CASSEDPGTQYF.

This clonotype was detected only a few times. The chain carries TRBV20-1 and TRBJ2-1; D is uncertain. The V gene's germline CDR1 is DFQATT and CDR2 SNEGSKA (reference sequence). The CDR3 runs to 13 residues. Trimming cost V 5 bases and J 1 base, with 9 bases left between them. DNA for the CDR3: TGCAGTGCTGGCCGAGATTCCTACAATGAGCAGTTCTTC. Translated, it gives CSAGRDSYNEQFF.

The gene calls are TRBV5-1 and TRBJ1-3; no clear D gene. Germline assignment: CDR1 SGHRS and CDR2 YFSETQ. The CDR3 contains 16 residues. With 4 bases removed from V and 0 bases from J, the gap between germline ends came to 14 bases. The CDR3 loop is CASSPNGADSGNTIYF. CDR3 DNA: TGCGCCAGCAGCCCGAACGGCGCGGACTCTGGAAACACCATATATTTT.

This clonotype was detected a few times. The J gene is TRBJ1-1, the V gene TRBV7-9, with D possibly matching TRBD1 (6 bases). The CDR3 length is 12 residues. V was cut by 6 bases and J by 7 bases, with 12 bases left in between. Germline CDR1 is SEHNR and CDR2 is FQNEAQ (reference sequence). In DNA form, the CDR3 reads TGTGCCAGCAGTTCCAGGGGACTTGAAGCTTTCTTT. Translating gives CASSSRGLEAFF.

The sample holds many counts of this clonotype. The chain combines TRBV7-2 with TRBJ2-3, with D perhaps matching TRBD2 (7 bases). The V gene's germline CDR1 is SGHTA and CDR2 FQGNSA. The CDR3 consists of 16 residues. Between the trimmed V and J ends, which lost 8 bases and 3 bases, there was a span of 21 bases. CDR3: CASRPFGGAGTDTQYF. The CDR3 region has the DNA TGTGCCAGCCGACCTTTTGGGGGGGCTGGGACAGATACGCAGTATTTT.

This clonotype was detected a few times. CDR3 nucleotide sequence: TGCAGCTCCCTGCCGGCTAGCGGGAGGGCCATCGAGGAGACCCAGTACTTC. Protein product: CSSLPASGRAIEETQYF. The V gene is TRBV29-1, the J gene TRBJ2-5; 12 bases are shared with TRBD2. From germline, CDR1 is SQVTM and CDR2 ANQGSEA. J was trimmed by 5 bases and V by 8 bases; bases with no gene match: 18. The CDR3 length is 17 residues.

This chain uses TRBV7-3 with TRBJ2-7, with 10 bases lining up with TRBD2. The length of the CDR3 is 13 residues. CDR1 is SGHTA and CDR2 is FQGTGA in the germline V gene. V shed 5 bases, J shed 6 bases, and the junction held 4 bases outside the gene matches. CDR3 loop: CASSQGLATEQYF. In DNA form, the CDR3 reads TGTGCCAGCAGCCAGGGACTAGCGACCGAGCAGTACTTC.

The chain uses TRBV5-5 and TRBJ1-4; 8 bases match TRBD1. Trimming took 4 bases from V and 5 from J; bases not matched to a gene: 10. In germline, CDR1 is SGHKS, CDR2 YYEKEE (reference sequence). The CDR3 covers 16 residues. CDR3 residues: CASSHNQGASNEKLFF. The CDR3 region has the DNA TGTGCCAGCAGCCATAATCAGGGGGCGAGCAATGAAAAACTGTTTTTT.

The sample holds a few counts of this clonotype. V gene TRBV20-1 combines with J gene TRBJ2-2; 12 bases agree with TRBD2. The V gene end was trimmed by 3 bases and the J gene end by 0 bases; junction bases not matched to a gene: 8. This CDR3 comprises 18 residues. Germline V gene sequence: CDR1 DFQATT, CDR2 SNEGSKA (reference sequence). The CDR3 sequence: CSASAIPSGRANTGELFF. CDR3 nucleotide sequence: TGCAGTGCTAGTGCTATCCCTAGCGGGAGGGCGAACACCGGGGAGCTGTTTTTT.

In its sample, this clonotype was seen many times. The CDR3 DNA reads TGTGCCAGCAGTCTAGCGGGAGTATTTGAGACCCAGTACTTC. It encodes CASSLAGVFETQYF. This rearrangement joins TRBV9 to TRBJ2-5, with 10 bases that match TRBD2. Germline CDR1 reads SGDLS; CDR2 reads YYNGEE. The CDR3 extends over 14 amino acids. V lost 5 bases to trimming and J lost 5 bases; unmatched junction nucleotides: 6. The full variable domain, completed using reference TRBV9 and TRBJ2-5, is DSGVTQTPKHLITATGQRVTLRCSPRSGDLSVYWYQQSLDQGLQFLIQYYNGEERAKGNILERFSAQQFPDLHSELNLSSLELGDSALYFCASSLAGVFETQYFGPGTRLLVL.

The sample holds many counts of this clonotype. At one of its ends the junction is not consistent with the germline gene, which may arise from a read error. V usage is TRBV7-9 and J usage is TRBJ2-7; TRBD1 or TRBD2 may be the D gene (5 bases each). CDR1 and CDR2 (germline): SEHNR, FQNEAQ (reference sequence). This CDR3 comprises 12 residues. The CDR3, as DNA: TGTGCCAGCAGCTTAGCGGGGAGACACGACAGCTTC. Translating gives CASSLAGRHDSF.

This clonotype was recorded a few times. This sequence joins TRBV12-5 and TRBJ2-1; 13 positions agree with TRBD2. Losses at the gene ends were 3 bases for V and 1 base for J; bases not matched to a gene: 9. The CDR3 sequence is 19 residues long. Germline values: CDR1 LGHNT, CDR2 FRNRAP. The CDR3 DNA reads TGTGCTAGTGGTTTTTTCGGGACTAGCGGGAAAGGGTCCTACAATGAGCAGTTCTTC. Translation: CASGFFGTSGKGSYNEQFF.

V gene TRBV2 combines with J gene TRBJ2-6, with D perhaps matching TRBD1 or TRBD2 (5 bases each). The CDR3 sequence is 17 residues long. Germline V lookup: CDR1 SNHLY, CDR2 FYNNEI. Trimming took off 4 bases at V and 1 base at J, with 14 bases between the two ends. CDR3 residues: CASSVGAGGSGANVLTF. The DNA for the CDR3 is TGTGCCAGCAGTGTTGGGGCAGGAGGATCTGGGGCCAACGTCCTGACTTTC.

This clonotype was seen more than once but under ten times. The chain joins TRBV12-3 or TRBV12-4 to TRBJ1-1, with D hard to call. V dropped 7 bases and J dropped 4 bases, with 10 bases sitting between them. CDR3 length: 12 residues. Here the CDR3 DNA reads TGTGCCAGCACCCTGTACACCACTGAAGCTTTCTTT. It specifies CASTLYTTEAFF.

This clonotype has ten or more counts. V usage is TRBV28 and J usage is TRBJ2-4; D is ambiguous. This CDR3 region has 15 residues. V lost 4 bases to trimming and J lost 0 bases, with 10 bases between them. CDR1 is MDHEN, CDR2 SYDVKM, per germline. The CDR3 region is CASSSEAVAKNIQYF. CDR3 bases: TGTGCCAGCAGTTCAGAGGCGGTAGCCAAAAACATTCAGTACTTC.

In this sample, this clonotype turned up a few times. This chain joins TRBV6-1 and TRBJ2-3; 8 bases line up with TRBD2. This CDR3 comprises 16 residues. V lost 7 bases, J lost 2 bases, and 11 bases stayed unmatched. The germline gives CDR1 MNHNS, CDR2 SASEGT. The CDR3: CASKNIAGHLTDTQYF. Written as DNA, the CDR3 is TGTGCCAGCAAGAATATAGCGGGACACCTCACAGATACGCAGTATTTT.

The V call is TRBV7-7, the J call TRBJ2-2; 14 positions agree with TRBD2. Germline CDR1 and CDR2: SSHAT and FNYEAQ (reference sequence). CDR3 length: 17 amino acids. The junction had 5 bases not matched to a gene; V was cut back by 5 bases and J by 3 bases. This CDR3 reads CASSIEGLAGDTGELFF. As DNA, the CDR3 is TGTGCCAGCAGCATAGAGGGACTAGCGGGAGACACCGGGGAGCTGTTTTTT.

This clonotype was found a few times. V gene TRBV12-3 or TRBV12-4 combines with J gene TRBJ1-1; 7 nucleotides match TRBD1. The CDR3 sequence is 14 residues long. V lost 5 bases and J lost 6; bases outside the gene matches: 9. In DNA, the CDR3 is TGTGCCAGCAGTCCCGACAGGGTCGGGTCTGAAGCTTTCTTT. Translation: CASSPDRVGSEAFF.

The chain couples TRBV7-2 to TRBJ1-5, with a possible D match to TRBD1 (6 bases). The CDR3 length is 14 residues. Germline CDR1 reads SGHTA; CDR2 reads FQGNSA. Trimming took 5 bases from V and 3 from J, leaving 11 bases between them. CDR3 in DNA: TGTGCCAGCAGCCCGGACAGACCCAATCAGCCCCAGCATTTT. Translating it yields CASSPDRPNQPQHF.